These T cell receptor beta chains were read from a single sample in a study of cytomegalovirus exposure and HLA in healthy donors. TCRdb's copy holds only in-frame clones and misses some; the assay was immunoSEQ multiplex PCR. This sample carries tens of thousands of clones, 70% to 90% of them seen once, and the ten largest clones take 5.5% to 7%. Sequenced material: PBMCs. Receptors originate from a male donor in good health and CMV-seronegative. CDR3s include the opening cysteine and the closing phenylalanine or tryptophan. Fields, in order: D gene, J gene, clone size, V gene, CDR3 protein, CDR3 DNA. A D gene is named only where the DNA matches it firmly. Clone size is shown for a subset of rows, as once, few, many or a class of expanded clone.

>TRBD1|TRBJ1-2|.|TRBV30
CAWSPTIWDRGGGYTF
TGTGCCTGGAGTCCTACAATTTGGGACAGGGGCGGTGGCTACACCTTC
>.|TRBJ2-7|.|TRBV7-2
CASSFDRGIGEQYF
TGTGCCAGCAGCTTCGATAGGGGGATCGGCGAGCAGTACTTC
>.|TRBJ1-4|.|TRBV4-2
CASSQELDNEKLFF
TGTGCCAGCAGCCAAGAACTAGATAATGAAAAACTGTTTTTT
>TRBD1|TRBJ1-1|.|TRBV6-6
CASRPGQAGSTEAFF
TGTGCCAGCAGACCGGGACAGGCCGGTAGCACTGAAGCTTTCTTT
>.|TRBJ1-1|.|TRBV4-2
CASSREDSRAAFF
TGTGCCAGCAGCCGCGAGGACAGCCGAGCGGCTTTCTTT
>.|TRBJ2-1|few|TRBV6-5
CASSYEESSYNEQFF
TGTGCCAGCAGTTATGAGGAGAGCTCCTACAATGAGCAGTTCTTC
>.|TRBJ1-1|.|TRBV7-7
CASSQGQNTEAFF
TGTGCCAGCAGCCAGGGGCAGAACACTGAAGCTTTCTTT
>TRBD2|TRBJ2-1|.|TRBV9
CASSGSLVTSGANYYNEQFF
TGTGCCAGCAGCGGTTCACTTGTAACTAGCGGGGCTAACTATTACAATGAGCAGTTCTTC
>TRBD1|TRBJ1-1|.|TRBV9
CASSVKGGTGGFGGINTEAFF
TGTGCCAGCAGCGTAAAGGGGGGGACAGGGGGTTTCGGGGGAATCAACACTGAAGCTTTCTTT
>TRBD2|TRBJ2-3|.|TRBV6-1
CASSAQAGGADTQYF
TGTGCCAGCAGTGCCCAGGCGGGGGGCGCAGATACGCAGTATTTT
>TRBD1|TRBJ1-2|.|TRBV6-1
CASSWTGGNYGYTF
TGTGCCAGCAGTTGGACAGGGGGCAACTATGGCTACACCTTC
>.|TRBJ1-3|once|TRBV5-1
CASRQSSGNTIYF
TGCGCCAGTAGACAGTCCTCTGGAAACACCATATATTTT
>.|TRBJ1-4|.|TRBV5-6
CASSWDGRGRNEKLFF
TGTGCCAGCAGCTGGGATGGCAGGGGCAGGAATGAAAAACTGTTTTTT
>.|TRBJ2-1|.|TRBV7-2
CASRAYNEQFF
TGTGCCAGCAGGGCTTACAATGAGCAGTTCTTC
>.|TRBJ2-7|.|TRBV19
CASSQGLITYEQYF
TGTGCCAGTAGCCAGGGACTCATTACCTACGAGCAGTACTTC
>TRBD1|TRBJ1-2|.|TRBV5-1
CASSLDTDRVYGYTF
TGCGCCAGCAGCTTGGACACTGACAGGGTCTATGGCTACACCTTC
>.|TRBJ1-4|few|TRBV7-6
CASSSSLTNEKLFF
TGTGCCAGCAGCTCCAGTCTAACTAATGAAAAACTGTTTTTT
>.|TRBJ1-6|once|TRBV6-6
CASSYQGTSVQPLHF
TGTGCCAGCAGTTACCAAGGGACATCAGTACAACCCCTCCACTTT
>TRBD1|TRBJ1-2|.|TRBV7-3
CASSPQQGAQSGYTF
TGTGCCAGCAGCCCGCAACAGGGGGCACAAAGCGGCTACACCTTC
>TRBD2|TRBJ2-3|.|TRBV27
CASRITAGVTDTQYF
TGTGCCAGCAGAATAACGGCGGGGGTCACAGATACGCAGTATTTT
>TRBD1|TRBJ1-5|.|TRBV4-1
CASSQEGTGGPDQPQHF
TGCGCCAGCAGCCAAGAGGGCACAGGGGGCCCGGATCAGCCCCAGCATTTT
>TRBD2|TRBJ2-3|once|TRBV7-3
CASSLGLGLTDTQYF
TGTGCCAGCAGCCTTGGACTAGGGTTAACAGATACGCAGTATTTT
>.|TRBJ2-7|.|TRBV9
CASSAAWGIDEQYF
TGTGCCAGCAGCGCTGCGTGGGGCATAGACGAGCAGTACTTC
>.|TRBJ1-6|.|TRBV5-4
CASSLANSESPLHF
TGTGCCAGCAGCTTGGCCAATTCAGAATCACCCCTCCACTTT
>.|TRBJ1-1|.|TRBV18
CASSPQGQQNTEAFF
TGTGCCAGCTCACCACAGGGGCAACAGAACACTGAAGCTTTCTTT
>.|TRBJ1-5|.|TRBV19
CASSKGRQAADSNQPQHF
TGTGCCAGTAGTAAAGGTCGGCAGGCCGCCGATAGCAATCAGCCCCAGCATTTT
>.|TRBJ1-4|once|TRBV9
CASSDGQISTNEKLFF
TGTGCCAGCAGCGACGGACAGATTTCAACTAATGAAAAACTGTTTTTT
>.|TRBJ1-6|.|TRBV18
CASSRGGRLNSPLHF
TGTGCCAGCTCAAGGGGGGGACGGCTGAATTCACCCCTCCACTTT
>TRBD1|TRBJ1-2|.|TRBV19
CASSTRQGRGYGYTF
TGTGCCAGTAGTACGCGACAGGGTAGGGGCTATGGCTACACCTTC
>.|TRBJ2-5|.|TRBV6-5
CASSPTGAIGQYF
TGTGCCAGCAGTCCAACAGGTGCTATAGGGCAGTACTTC
>TRBD1|TRBJ2-7|.|TRBV11-2
CASSIHRGPPYEQYF
TGTGCCAGCAGCATCCACAGGGGTCCTCCCTACGAGCAGTACTTC
>TRBD1|TRBJ1-5|.|TRBV19
CASRDSNNQPQHF
TGTGCCAGTCGGGACAGTAACAATCAGCCCCAGCATTTT
>.|TRBJ1-2|once|TRBV4-2
CASSQRGYEDYGYTF
TGTGCCAGCAGCCAACGCGGTTACGAGGACTATGGCTACACCTTC
>.|TRBJ1-1|few|TRBV6-1
CASSGAENTEAFF
TGTGCCAGCAGTGGTGCAGAGAACACTGAAGCTTTCTTT
>TRBD1|TRBJ1-2|.|TRBV5-6
CASSLATGGYGYTF
TGTGCCAGCAGCCTGGCGACAGGGGGCTATGGCTACACCTTC
>TRBD2|TRBJ2-3|.|TRBV7-2
CASSLEVAGGPTDTQYF
TGTGCCAGCAGCTTAGAGGTAGCGGGGGGGCCAACAGATACGCAGTATTTT
>.|TRBJ2-5|.|TRBV19
CASSLQVQETQYF
TGTGCCAGTAGTTTACAGGTCCAAGAGACCCAGTACTTC
>TRBD2|TRBJ2-3|.|TRBV2
CASLAGGFSTDTQYF
TGTGCCAGCCTAGCGGGGGGTTTTAGCACAGATACGCAGTATTTT
>.|TRBJ2-7|.|TRBV5-1
CASHLTRNTYEQYF
TGCGCCAGCCACCTGACACGAAATACCTACGAGCAGTACTTC
>.|TRBJ1-1|few|TRBV25-1
CASSESPGIDTEAFF
TGTGCCAGCAGTGAATCACCAGGGATTGACACTGAAGCTTTCTTT
>TRBD2|TRBJ2-7|.|TRBV4-2
CASSKGTSGGAYEQYF
TGTGCCAGCAGTAAGGGAACTAGCGGGGGGGCCTACGAGCAGTACTTC
>TRBD1|TRBJ1-2|.|TRBV9
CASSVEKGDLTGNDYGYTF
TGTGCCAGCAGCGTAGAGAAGGGCGACCTGACAGGGAACGACTATGGCTACACCTTC
>TRBD1|TRBJ1-2|.|TRBV5-5
CASSLWGQGAKGYTF
TGTGCCAGCAGCCTGTGGGGACAGGGGGCGAAAGGCTACACCTTC
>.|TRBJ1-2|.|TRBV7-9
CASSLSGGSNYGYTF
TGTGCCAGCAGCTTATCGGGGGGTTCCAACTATGGCTACACCTTC
>TRBD2|TRBJ2-5|.|TRBV11-3
CASSKRTSGQETQYF
TGTGCCAGCAGCAAGCGGACTAGCGGGCAAGAGACCCAGTACTTC
>.|TRBJ1-1|.|TRBV6-1
CASSLGQNTEAFF
TGTGCCAGCAGTTTGGGACAGAACACTGAAGCTTTCTTT
>.|TRBJ1-5|.|TRBV6-1
CASRGGLGNQPQHF
TGTGCCAGCAGGGGGGGTTTGGGCAATCAGCCCCAGCATTTT
>.|TRBJ1-2|.|TRBV2
CASSDGGDYGYTF
TGTGCCAGCAGTGACGGGGGGGACTATGGCTACACCTTC
>TRBD1|TRBJ2-7|.|TRBV5-6
CASRSEPGQGSYEQYF
TGTGCCAGCAGATCCGAACCGGGACAGGGGAGTTACGAGCAGTACTTC
>.|TRBJ1-1|.|TRBV5-6
CASSLGIGVGTEAFF
TGTGCCAGCAGCTTGGGTATAGGGGTGGGCACTGAAGCTTTCTTT
>.|TRBJ1-1|.|TRBV29-1
CSVQGGGNTEAFF
TGCAGCGTCCAAGGGGGGGGGAACACTGAAGCTTTCTTT
>TRBD2|TRBJ2-1|.|TRBV7-3
CASSLRAGAGEQFF
TGTGCCAGCAGCCTCCGAGCGGGGGCGGGTGAGCAGTTCTTC
>.|TRBJ2-5|.|TRBV9
CASSVAGVTETQYF
TGTGCCAGCAGCGTAGCGGGGGTTACAGAGACCCAGTACTTC
>.|TRBJ1-1|.|TRBV4-1
CASSQGHTLENTEAFF
TGCGCCAGCAGCCAAGGACATACCTTAGAGAACACTGAAGCTTTCTTT